One and the same sample provided the 4 T cell receptor beta chains below, sequenced in a study of blood T cell repertoires in COVID-19. Profiled with immunoSEQ multiplex PCR; TCRdb holds only in-frame clones, not every one. The sample carries about 160,000 clones, more than 85% recorded once. Sequenced: PBMCs or T cells enriched from blood (not recorded which). These receptors all stem from a woman aged 50 to 60 who had recovered from COVID-19.

The chain uses TRBV30 and TRBJ1-6, with a tentative D call TRBD1 (5 bases). V gave up 3 bases and J gave up 3 bases, with 6 bases separating them. The CDR3 covers 13 residues. Per germline, CDR1 GTSNPN and CDR2 SVGIG (reference sequence). CDR3 DNA: TGTGCCTGGAGCGACAGCTATAATTCACCCCTCCACTTT. The encoded protein is CAWSDSYNSPLHF.

The gene calls are TRBV6-5 and TRBJ2-5; D is perhaps TRBD2 (6 bases). V gave up 2 bases and J gave up 2 bases, with 15 bases separating them. The CDR3 totals 16 residues. From germline, CDR1 is MNHEY and CDR2 SVGAGI. The DNA of the CDR3 is TGTGCCAGCAGTTACCTCGATAGACTAGAGCAAGAGACCCAGTACTTC. This sequence encodes CASSYLDRLEQETQYF.

V and J are TRBV9 and TRBJ2-7; possible D gene TRBD2, 6 bases. This CDR3 has 14 residues. V lost 4 bases and J lost 1, with 12 bases in between. Germline V gene data show CDR1 as SGDLS and CDR2 as YYNGEE. CDR3 region: CASSSGGKSYEQYF. The CDR3 nucleotides read TGTGCCAGCAGCTCCGGGGGTAAGTCCTACGAGCAGTACTTC.

The rearrangement links TRBV30 to TRBJ1-5, with 7 bases identical to TRBD1. The CDR3 totals 15 residues. CDR1 and CDR2 from the germline V gene are GTSNPN and SVGIG (reference sequence). J lost 0 bases, V lost 1 base, and 3 bases had no gene match. The CDR3: CAWSAGQASNQPQHF. For the CDR3, the DNA is TGTGCCTGGAGTGCTGGACAGGCTAGCAATCAGCCCCAGCATTTT.